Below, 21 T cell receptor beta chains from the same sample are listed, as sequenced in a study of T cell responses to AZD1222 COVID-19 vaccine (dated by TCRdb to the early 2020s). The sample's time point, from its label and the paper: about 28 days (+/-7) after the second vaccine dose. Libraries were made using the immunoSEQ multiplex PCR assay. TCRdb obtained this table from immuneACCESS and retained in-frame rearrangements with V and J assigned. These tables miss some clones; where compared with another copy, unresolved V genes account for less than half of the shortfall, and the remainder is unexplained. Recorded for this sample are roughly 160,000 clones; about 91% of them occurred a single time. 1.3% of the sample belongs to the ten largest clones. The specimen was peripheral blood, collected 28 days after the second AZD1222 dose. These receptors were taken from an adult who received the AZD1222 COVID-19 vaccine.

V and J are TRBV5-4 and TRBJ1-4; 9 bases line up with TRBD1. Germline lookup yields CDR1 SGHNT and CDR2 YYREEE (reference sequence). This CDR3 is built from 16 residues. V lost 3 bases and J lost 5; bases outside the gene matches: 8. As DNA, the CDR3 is TGTGCCAGCAGCTCAGGACCGGGACAGGGAAATGAAAAACTGTTTTTT. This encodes CASSSGPGQGNEKLFF.

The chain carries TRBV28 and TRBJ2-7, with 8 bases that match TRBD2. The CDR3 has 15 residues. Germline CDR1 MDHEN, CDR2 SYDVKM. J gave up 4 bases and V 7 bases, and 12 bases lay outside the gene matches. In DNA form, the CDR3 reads TGTGCCAGCACCCGGACCGGGGCGGGAGGATACGAGCAGTACTTC. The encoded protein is CASTRTGAGGYEQYF. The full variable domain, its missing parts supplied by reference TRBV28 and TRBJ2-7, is DVKVTQSSRYLVKRTGEKVFLECVQDMDHENMFWYRQDPGLGLRLIYFSYDVKMKEKGDIPEGYSVSREKKERFSLILESASTNQTSMYLCASTRTGAGGYEQYFGPGTRLTVT.

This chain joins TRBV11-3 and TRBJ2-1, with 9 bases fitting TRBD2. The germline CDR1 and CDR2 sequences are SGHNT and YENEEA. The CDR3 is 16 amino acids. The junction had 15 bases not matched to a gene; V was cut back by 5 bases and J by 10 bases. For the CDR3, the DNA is TGTGCCAGCAGCCCCCCGGGGGTAGCGGGAGCGGGGGAGCAGTTCTTC. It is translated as CASSPPGVAGAGEQFF.

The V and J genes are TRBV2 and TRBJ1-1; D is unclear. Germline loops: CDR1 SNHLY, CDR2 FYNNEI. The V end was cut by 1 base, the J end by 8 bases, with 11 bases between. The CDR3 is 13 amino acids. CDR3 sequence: CASSEVVGAEAFF. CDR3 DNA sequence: TGTGCCAGCAGTGAAGTGGTGGGAGCGGAAGCTTTCTTT.

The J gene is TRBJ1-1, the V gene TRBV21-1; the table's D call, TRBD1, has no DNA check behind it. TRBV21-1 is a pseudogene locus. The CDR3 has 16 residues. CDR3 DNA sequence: TGTGCCAGCAGCAAAGCACAGGGGGCTTGGTACACTGAAGCTTTCTTT. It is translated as CASSKAQGAWYTEAFF.

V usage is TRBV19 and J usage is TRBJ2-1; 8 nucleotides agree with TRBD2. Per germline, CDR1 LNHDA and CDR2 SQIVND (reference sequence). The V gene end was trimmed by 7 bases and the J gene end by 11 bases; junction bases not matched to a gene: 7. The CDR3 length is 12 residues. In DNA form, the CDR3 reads TGTGCCAGTACTCTCGGGGGGGAGCAGCAGTTCTTC. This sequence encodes CASTLGGEQQFF.

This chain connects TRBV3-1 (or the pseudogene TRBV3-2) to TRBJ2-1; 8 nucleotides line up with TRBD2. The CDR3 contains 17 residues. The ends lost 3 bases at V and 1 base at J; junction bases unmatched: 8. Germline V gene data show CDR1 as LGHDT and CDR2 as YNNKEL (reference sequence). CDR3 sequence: CASSQEGLGNSYNEQFF. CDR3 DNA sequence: TGTGCCAGCAGCCAGGAGGGACTAGGGAATTCCTACAATGAGCAGTTCTTC.

As DNA, the CDR3 is TGTGCCAGCAGTTCCCGGACTAGCGCCGCCTACGAGCAGTACTTC. Its protein product is CASSSRTSAAYEQYF. The chain employs TRBV6-2 or TRBV6-3 and TRBJ2-7; 9 bases line up with TRBD2. The CDR3 length is 15 residues. The ends lost 4 bases at V and 2 bases at J; junction bases unmatched: 6. CDR1 and CDR2 (germline): MNHEY, SVGEGT.

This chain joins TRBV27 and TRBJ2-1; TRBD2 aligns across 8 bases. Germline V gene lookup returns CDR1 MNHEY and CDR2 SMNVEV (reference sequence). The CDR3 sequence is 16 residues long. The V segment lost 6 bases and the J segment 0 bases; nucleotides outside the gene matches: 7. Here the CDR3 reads CASRGSSGSSYNEQFF. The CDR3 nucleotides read TGTGCCAGCAGGGGGTCGAGCGGGAGCTCCTACAATGAGCAGTTCTTC.

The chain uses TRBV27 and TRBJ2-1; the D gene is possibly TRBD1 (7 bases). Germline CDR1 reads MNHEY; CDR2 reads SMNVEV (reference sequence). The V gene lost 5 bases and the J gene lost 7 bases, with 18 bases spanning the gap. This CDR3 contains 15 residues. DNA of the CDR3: TGTGCCAGCAGTCGCGGGACAGTCCCCGGTAATGAGCAGTTCTTC. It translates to CASSRGTVPGNEQFF.

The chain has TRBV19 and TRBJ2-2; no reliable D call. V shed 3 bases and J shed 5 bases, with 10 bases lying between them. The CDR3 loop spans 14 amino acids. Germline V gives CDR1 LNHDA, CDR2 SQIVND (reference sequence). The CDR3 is CASSIGRWTGELFF. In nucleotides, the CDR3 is TGTGCCAGTAGTATCGGCCGGTGGACCGGGGAGCTGTTTTTT.

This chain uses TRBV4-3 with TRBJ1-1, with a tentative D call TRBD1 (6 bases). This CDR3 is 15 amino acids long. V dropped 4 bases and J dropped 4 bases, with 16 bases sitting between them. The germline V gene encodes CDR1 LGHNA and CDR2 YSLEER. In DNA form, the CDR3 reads TGCGCCAGCAGCCCGCGGGCAGGGGAGGTCACTGAAGCTTTCTTT. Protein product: CASSPRAGEVTEAFF.

The CDR3 loop is CASSSGGSTDTQYF. The CDR3 DNA is TGTGCCAGCAGCTCCGGAGGGAGCACAGATACGCAGTATTTT. This chain joins TRBV7-8 and TRBJ2-3; perhaps TRBD2 as D (6 bases). The CDR3 extends over 14 amino acids. Germline V gene data show CDR1 as SGHVS and CDR2 as FQNEAQ. The V end lost 4 bases, the J end lost 0 bases, and 8 bases lay between the germline ends.

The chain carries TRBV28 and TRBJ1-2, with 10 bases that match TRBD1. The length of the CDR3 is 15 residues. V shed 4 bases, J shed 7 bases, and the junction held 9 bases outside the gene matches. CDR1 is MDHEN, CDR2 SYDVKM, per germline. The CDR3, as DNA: TGTGCCAGCAGTTCCACCGGGACAGGGGTAGCTGGCTACACCTTC. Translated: CASSSTGTGVAGYTF.

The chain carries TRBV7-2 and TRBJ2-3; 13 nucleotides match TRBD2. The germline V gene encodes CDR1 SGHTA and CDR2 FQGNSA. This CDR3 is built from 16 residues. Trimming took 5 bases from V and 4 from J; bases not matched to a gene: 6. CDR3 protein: CASSTRTSGSPDTQYF. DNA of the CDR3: TGTGCCAGCAGCACCCGGACTAGCGGGAGTCCAGATACGCAGTATTTT.

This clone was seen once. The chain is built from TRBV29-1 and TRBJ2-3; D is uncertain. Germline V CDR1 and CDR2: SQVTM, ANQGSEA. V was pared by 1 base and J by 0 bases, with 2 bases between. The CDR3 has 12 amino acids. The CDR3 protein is CSVEASTDTQYF. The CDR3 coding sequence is TGCAGCGTTGAAGCTAGCACAGATACGCAGTATTTT.

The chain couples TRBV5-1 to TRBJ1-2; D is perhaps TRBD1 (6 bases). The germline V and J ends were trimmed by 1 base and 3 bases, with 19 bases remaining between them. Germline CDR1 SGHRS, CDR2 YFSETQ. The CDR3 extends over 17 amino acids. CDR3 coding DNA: TGCGCCAGCAGCTTGACAGGGCCCCTACAATTGTACTATGGCTACACCTTC. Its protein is CASSLTGPLQLYYGYTF. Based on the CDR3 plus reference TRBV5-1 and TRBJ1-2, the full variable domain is KAGVTQTPRYLIKTRGQQVTLSCSPISGHRSVSWYQQTPGQGLQFLFEYFSETQRNKGNFPGRFSGRQFSNSRSEMNVSTLELGDSALYLCASSLTGPLQLYYGYTFGSGTRLTVV.

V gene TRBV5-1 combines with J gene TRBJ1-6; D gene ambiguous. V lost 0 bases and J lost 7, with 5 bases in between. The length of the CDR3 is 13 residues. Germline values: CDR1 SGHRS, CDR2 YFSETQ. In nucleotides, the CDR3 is TGCGCCAGCAGCTTGGCTGGGAATTCACCCCTCCACTTT. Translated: CASSLAGNSPLHF.

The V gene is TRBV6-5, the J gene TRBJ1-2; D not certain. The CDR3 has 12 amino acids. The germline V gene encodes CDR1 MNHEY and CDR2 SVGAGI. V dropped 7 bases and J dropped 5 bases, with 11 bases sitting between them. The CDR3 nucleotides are TGTGCCAGCATGAAGGGAGGGTATGGCTACACCTTC. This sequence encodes CASMKGGYGYTF.

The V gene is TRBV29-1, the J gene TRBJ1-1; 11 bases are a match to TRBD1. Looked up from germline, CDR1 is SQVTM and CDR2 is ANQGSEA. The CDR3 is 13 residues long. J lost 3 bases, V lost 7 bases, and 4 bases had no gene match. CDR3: CSAGQGADTEAFF. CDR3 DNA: TGCAGCGCAGGACAGGGGGCGGACACTGAAGCTTTCTTT.

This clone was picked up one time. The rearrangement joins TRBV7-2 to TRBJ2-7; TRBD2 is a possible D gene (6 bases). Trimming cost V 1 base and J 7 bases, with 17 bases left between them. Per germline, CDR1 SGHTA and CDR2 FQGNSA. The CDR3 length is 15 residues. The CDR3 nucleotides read TGTGCCAGCAGCTTAGAGGGTCTAGTCGCGGGGGAGCAGTACTTC. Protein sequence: CASSLEGLVAGEQYF.